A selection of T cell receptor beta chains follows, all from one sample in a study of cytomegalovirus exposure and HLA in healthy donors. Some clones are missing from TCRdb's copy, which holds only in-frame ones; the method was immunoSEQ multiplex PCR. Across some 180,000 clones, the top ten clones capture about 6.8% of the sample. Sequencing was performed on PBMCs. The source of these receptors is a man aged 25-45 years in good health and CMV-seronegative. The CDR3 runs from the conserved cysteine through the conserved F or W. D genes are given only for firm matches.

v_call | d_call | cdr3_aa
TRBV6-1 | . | CASRAEAHYEQYF
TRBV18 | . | CASSYLRDTQYF
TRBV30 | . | CAWIEGAGEQYF
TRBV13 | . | CASSPLPTGSGNTIYF
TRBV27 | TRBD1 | CASSIDRDRGYEQYF
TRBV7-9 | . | CASSFYNTGRTEAFF
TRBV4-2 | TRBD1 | CASSRGTGEVGGYTF
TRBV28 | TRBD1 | CASRTRQGLGETQYF
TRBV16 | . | CASSLLRDTEAFF
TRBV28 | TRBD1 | CASSVTVPGQHNYGYTF
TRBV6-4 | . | CASSLRGTEDAEQFF
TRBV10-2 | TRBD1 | CASSGTGSGELFF
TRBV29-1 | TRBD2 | CSFRGVYNEQFF
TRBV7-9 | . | CASSDNRNSNYGYTF
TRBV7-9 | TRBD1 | CASDRGHEQYF
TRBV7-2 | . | CASSLAKEAFF
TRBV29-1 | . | CSVERGWGGVNYGYTF
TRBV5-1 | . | CASSTLDSLGGYTF
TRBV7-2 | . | CASSLVAGENTEAFF
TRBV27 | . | CASSSGFDTGELFF
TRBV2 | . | CASRPRGLSNQPQHF
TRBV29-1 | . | CSVGHTNTEAFF
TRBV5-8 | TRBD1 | CASNKQGPNTEAFF
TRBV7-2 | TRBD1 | CASSSPDRGSQPQHF
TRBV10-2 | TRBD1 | CASSGQGALEAFF
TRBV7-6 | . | CASSLGGGAGNTIYF
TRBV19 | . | CASSSQTGELFF
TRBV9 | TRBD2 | CASSVASGVNTGELFF
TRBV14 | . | CASSQGNSRETQYF
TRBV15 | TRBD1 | CATSRVIQGGSPLHF
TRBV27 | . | CASSLSGGAKNIQYF
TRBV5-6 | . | CASTLAGGNQPQHF
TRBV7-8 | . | CASSLVGRGDYGYTF
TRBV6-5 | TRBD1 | CASLGQGETQYF
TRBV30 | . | CAWRKDTSYGYTF